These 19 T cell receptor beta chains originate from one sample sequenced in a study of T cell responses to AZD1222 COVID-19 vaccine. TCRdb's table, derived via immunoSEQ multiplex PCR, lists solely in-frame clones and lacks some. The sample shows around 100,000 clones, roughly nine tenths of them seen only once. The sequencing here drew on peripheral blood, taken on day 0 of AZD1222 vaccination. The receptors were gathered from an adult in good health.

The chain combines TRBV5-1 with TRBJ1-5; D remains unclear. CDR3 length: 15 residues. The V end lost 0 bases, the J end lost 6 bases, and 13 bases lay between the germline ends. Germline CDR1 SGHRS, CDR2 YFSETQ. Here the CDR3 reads CASSLGSPSGQPQHF. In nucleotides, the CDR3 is TGCGCCAGCAGCTTGGGGTCACCCTCGGGTCAGCCCCAGCATTTT.

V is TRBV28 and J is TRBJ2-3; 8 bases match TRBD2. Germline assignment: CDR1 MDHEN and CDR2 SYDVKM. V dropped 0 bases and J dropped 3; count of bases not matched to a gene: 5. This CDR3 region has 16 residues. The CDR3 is CASSLWRLAKTDTQYF. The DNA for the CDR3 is TGTGCCAGCAGTTTATGGAGACTAGCGAAGACAGATACGCAGTATTTT.

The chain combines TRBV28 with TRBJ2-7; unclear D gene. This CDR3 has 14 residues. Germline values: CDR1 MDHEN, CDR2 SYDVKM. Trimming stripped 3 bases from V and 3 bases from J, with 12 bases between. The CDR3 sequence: CASSFGIGLYEQYF. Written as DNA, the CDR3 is TGTGCCAGCAGTTTTGGGATAGGCCTCTACGAGCAGTACTTC.

This chain's CDR3 is CASRGAGLGTDTQYF. DNA for the CDR3: TGTGCCAGCAGGGGGGCGGGCTTAGGGACAGATACGCAGTATTTT. The chain couples TRBV6-5 to TRBJ2-3; TRBD1 is a possible D gene (6 bases). Germline V lookup: CDR1 MNHEY, CDR2 SVGAGI. The V end lost 6 bases, the J end lost 3 bases, and 16 bases lay between the germline ends. The CDR3 runs to 15 residues.

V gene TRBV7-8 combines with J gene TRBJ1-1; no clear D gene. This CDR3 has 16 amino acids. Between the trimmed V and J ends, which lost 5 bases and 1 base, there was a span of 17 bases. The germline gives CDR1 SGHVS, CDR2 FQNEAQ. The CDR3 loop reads CASSLVDLTRNTEAFF. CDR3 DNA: TGTGCCAGCAGCCTCGTCGATCTGACACGGAACACTGAAGCTTTCTTT.

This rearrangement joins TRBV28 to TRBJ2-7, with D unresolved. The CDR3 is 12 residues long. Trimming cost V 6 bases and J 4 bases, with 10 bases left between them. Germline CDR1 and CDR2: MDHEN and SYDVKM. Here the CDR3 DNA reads TGTGCCAGCAGCAGGAGTTTATACGAGCAGTACTTC. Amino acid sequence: CASSRSLYEQYF. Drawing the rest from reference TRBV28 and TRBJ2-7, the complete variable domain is DVKVTQSSRYLVKRTGEKVFLECVQDMDHENMFWYRQDPGLGLRLIYFSYDVKMKEKGDIPEGYSVSREKKERFSLILESASTNQTSMYLCASSRSLYEQYFGPGTRLTVT.

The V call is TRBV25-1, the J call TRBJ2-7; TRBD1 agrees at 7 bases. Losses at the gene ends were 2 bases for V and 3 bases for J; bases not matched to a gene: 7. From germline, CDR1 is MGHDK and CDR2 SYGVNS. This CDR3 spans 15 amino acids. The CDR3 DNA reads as TGTGCCAGCAGTGAACCCGGGACAGCCGTCTACGAGCAGTACTTC. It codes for CASSEPGTAVYEQYF.

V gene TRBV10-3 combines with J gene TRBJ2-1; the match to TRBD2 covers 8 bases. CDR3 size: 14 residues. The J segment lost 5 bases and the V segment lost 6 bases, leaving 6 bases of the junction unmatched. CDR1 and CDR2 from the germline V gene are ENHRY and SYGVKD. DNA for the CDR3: TGTGCCATCAGCCCTAGCGGGCCCAACAATGAGCAGTTCTTC. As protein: CAISPSGPNNEQFF.

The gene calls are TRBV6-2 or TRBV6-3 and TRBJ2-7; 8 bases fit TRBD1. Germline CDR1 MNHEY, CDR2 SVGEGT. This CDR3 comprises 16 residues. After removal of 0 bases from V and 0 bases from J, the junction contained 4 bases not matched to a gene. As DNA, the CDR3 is TGTGCCAGCAGTTACTCAAGGGACAGGAACTCCTACGAGCAGTACTTC. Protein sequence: CASSYSRDRNSYEQYF.

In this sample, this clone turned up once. CDR3 in DNA: TGTGCCAGCTATGACCCGGGACTAGGTAACCATGAGCAGTTCTTC. It codes for CASYDPGLGNHEQFF. This rearrangement joins TRBV2 to TRBJ2-1, with 8 bases aligning to TRBD2. This CDR3 spans 15 amino acids. Germline lookup yields CDR1 SNHLY and CDR2 FYNNEI. Trimming at V came to 8 bases and at J to 8 bases, leaving 14 bases not matched to a gene.

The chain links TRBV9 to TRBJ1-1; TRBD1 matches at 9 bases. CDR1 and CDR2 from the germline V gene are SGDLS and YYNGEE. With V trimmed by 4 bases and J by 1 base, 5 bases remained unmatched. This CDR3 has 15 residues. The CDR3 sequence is CASSFGGQGNTEAFF. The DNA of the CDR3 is TGTGCCAGCAGCTTTGGGGGACAGGGGAACACTGAAGCTTTCTTT.

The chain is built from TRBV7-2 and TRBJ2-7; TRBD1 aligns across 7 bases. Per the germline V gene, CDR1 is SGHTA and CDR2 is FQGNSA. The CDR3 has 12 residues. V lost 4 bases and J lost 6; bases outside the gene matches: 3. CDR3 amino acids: CASSSTGLEQYF. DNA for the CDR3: TGTGCCAGCAGCTCGACAGGGCTCGAGCAGTACTTC.

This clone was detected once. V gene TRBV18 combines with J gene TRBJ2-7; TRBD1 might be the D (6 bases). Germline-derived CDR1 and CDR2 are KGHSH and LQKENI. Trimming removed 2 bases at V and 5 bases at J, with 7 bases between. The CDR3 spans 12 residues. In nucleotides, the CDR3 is TGTGCCAGCTCACCAAACAGGGACGAGCAGTACTTC. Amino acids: CASSPNRDEQYF.

CDR3 sequence: CASSSPGGEQYF. CDR3 DNA: TGTGCCAGCAGCTCACCTGGTGGAGAGCAGTACTTC. This chain links TRBV7-3 with TRBJ2-7; D ambiguous. The germline V gene encodes CDR1 SGHTA and CDR2 FQGTGA. V lost 4 bases and J lost 7, with 11 bases in between. The CDR3 sequence is 12 residues long.

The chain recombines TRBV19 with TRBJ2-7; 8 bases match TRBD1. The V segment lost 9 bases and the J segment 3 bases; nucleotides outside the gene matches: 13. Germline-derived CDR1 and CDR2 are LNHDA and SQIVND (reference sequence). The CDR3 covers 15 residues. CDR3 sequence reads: CASRAVGQVNYEQYF. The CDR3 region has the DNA TGTGCCAGCAGAGCCGTGGGACAGGTAAACTACGAGCAGTACTTC.

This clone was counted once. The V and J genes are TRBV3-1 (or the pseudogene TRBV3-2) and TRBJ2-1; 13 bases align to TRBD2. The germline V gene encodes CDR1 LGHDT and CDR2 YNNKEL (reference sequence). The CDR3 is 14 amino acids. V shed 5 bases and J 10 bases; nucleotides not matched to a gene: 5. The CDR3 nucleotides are TGTGCCAGCAGCTTTGGACTAGCGGGGGAAGAGCAGTTCTTC. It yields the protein CASSFGLAGEEQFF.

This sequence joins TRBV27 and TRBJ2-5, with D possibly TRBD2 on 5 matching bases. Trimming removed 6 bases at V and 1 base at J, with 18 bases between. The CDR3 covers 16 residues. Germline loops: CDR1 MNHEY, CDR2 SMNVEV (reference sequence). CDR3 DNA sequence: TGTGCCAGCAGCCAGAATGTTGGGAGATCCCAAGAGACCCAGTACTTC. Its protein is CASSQNVGRSQETQYF.

CDR3 coding DNA: TGCGCCAGCAGCTCTACAGGGGGCCATGGCTACACCTTC. The encoded protein is CASSSTGGHGYTF. This chain connects TRBV5-1 to TRBJ1-2, with 9 bases aligning to TRBD1. The CDR3 is 13 amino acids. CDR1 and CDR2 from the germline V gene are SGHRS and YFSETQ. V lost 3 bases to trimming and J lost 6 bases; unmatched junction nucleotides: 3.

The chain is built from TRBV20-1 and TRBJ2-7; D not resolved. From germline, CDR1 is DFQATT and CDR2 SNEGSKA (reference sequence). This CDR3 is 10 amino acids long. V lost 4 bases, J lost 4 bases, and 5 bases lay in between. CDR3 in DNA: TGCAGTGCTAACGAATACGAGCAGTACTTC. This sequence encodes CSANEYEQYF.